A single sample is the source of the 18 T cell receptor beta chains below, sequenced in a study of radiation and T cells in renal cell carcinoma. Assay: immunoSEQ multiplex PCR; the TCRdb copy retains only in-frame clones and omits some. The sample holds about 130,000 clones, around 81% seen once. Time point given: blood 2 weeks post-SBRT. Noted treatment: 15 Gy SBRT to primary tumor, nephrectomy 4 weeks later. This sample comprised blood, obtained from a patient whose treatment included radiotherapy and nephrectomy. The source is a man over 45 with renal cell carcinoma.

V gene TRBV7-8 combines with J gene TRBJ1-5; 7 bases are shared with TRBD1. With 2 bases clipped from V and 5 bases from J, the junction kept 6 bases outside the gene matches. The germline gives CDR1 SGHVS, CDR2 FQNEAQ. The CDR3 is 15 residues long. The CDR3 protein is CASSLHLDRHQPQHF. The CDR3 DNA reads TGTGCCAGCAGCTTACACTTGGACAGGCATCAGCCCCAGCATTTT.

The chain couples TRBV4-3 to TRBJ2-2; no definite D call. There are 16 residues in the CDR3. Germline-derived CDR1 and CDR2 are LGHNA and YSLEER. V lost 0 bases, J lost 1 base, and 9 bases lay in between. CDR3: CASSQDAQLNTGELFF. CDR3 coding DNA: TGCGCCAGCAGCCAAGATGCTCAGCTGAACACCGGGGAGCTGTTTTTT.

The CDR3 protein is CSVKPGQKSMRYTEAFF. DNA for the CDR3: TGCAGCGTGAAACCGGGACAGAAATCCATGAGGTACACTGAAGCTTTCTTT. This chain joins TRBV29-1 and TRBJ1-1, with 7 bases aligning to TRBD1. J gave up 3 bases and V 6 bases, and 19 bases lay outside the gene matches. From germline, CDR1 is SQVTM and CDR2 ANQGSEA. This CDR3 is built from 17 residues.

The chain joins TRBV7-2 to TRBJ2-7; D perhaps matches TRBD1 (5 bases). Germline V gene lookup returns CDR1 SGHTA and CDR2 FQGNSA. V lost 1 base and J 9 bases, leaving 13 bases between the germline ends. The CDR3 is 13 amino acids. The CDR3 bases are TGTGCCAGCAGCTTAGGCCCCCAGGGTGTGCAGTACTTC. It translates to CASSLGPQGVQYF.

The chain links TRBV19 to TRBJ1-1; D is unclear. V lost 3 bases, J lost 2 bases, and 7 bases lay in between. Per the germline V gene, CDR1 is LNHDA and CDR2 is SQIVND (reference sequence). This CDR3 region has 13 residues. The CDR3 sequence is CASSMEENTEAFF. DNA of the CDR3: TGTGCCAGTAGTATGGAAGAAAACACTGAAGCTTTCTTT. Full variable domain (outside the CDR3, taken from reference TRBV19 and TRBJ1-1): DGGITQSPKYLFRKEGQNVTLSCEQNLNHDAMYWYRQDPGQGLRLIYYSQIVNDFQKGDIAEGYSVSREKKESFPLTVTSAQKNPTAFYLCASSMEENTEAFFGQGTRLTVV.

CDR3 sequence reads: CATSRDPDTYNEQFF. For the CDR3, the DNA is TGTGCCACCAGCAGAGATCCCGACACCTACAATGAGCAGTTCTTC. The chain carries TRBV15 and TRBJ2-1, with D unresolved. V was shortened by 0 bases and J by 2 bases, with 8 bases between the two germline ends. In germline, CDR1 is LNHNV, CDR2 YYDKDF (reference sequence). The length of the CDR3 is 15 residues.

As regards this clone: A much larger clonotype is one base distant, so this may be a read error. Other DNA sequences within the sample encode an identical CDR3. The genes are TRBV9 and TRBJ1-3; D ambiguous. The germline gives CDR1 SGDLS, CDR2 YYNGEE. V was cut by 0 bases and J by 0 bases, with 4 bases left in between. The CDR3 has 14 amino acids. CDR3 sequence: CASSVGSSGNTIYF. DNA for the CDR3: TGTGCCAGCAGCGTAGGTAGCTCTGGAAACACCATATATTTT.

DNA of the CDR3: TGCGCCAGCAGCTTGAATAGCTACGAGCAGTACTTC. Protein product: CASSLNSYEQYF. The chain uses TRBV5-1 and TRBJ2-7, with D unclear. The CDR3 sequence is 12 residues long. Germline values: CDR1 SGHRS, CDR2 YFSETQ. V lost 1 base and J lost 3, with 5 bases in between.

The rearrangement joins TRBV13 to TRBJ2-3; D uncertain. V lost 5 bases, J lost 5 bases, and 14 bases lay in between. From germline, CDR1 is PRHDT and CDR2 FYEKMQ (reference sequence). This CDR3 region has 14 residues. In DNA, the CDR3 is TGTGCCAGCAGCCTGGACCGAATTGGAGATACGCAGTATTTT. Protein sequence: CASSLDRIGDTQYF.

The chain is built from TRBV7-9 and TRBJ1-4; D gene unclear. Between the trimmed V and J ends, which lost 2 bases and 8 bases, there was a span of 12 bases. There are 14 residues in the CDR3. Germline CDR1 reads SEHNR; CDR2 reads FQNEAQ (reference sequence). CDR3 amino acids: CASSLSRLEEKLFF. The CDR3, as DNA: TGTGCCAGCAGCTTATCCAGGTTGGAGGAAAAACTGTTTTTT.

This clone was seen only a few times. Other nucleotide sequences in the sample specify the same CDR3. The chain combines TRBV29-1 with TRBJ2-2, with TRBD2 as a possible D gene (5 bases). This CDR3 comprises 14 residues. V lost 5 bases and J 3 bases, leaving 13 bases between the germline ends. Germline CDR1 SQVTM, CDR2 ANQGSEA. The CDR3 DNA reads TGCAGCGTTTTGGGAGATGTGGACACCGGGGAGCTGTTTTTT. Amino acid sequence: CSVLGDVDTGELFF.

CDR3 DNA: TGTGCCAGCAGTGTTAGCGGTTCCGGGACCTACGAGCAGTACTTC. It encodes CASSVSGSGTYEQYF. The V and J genes are TRBV27 and TRBJ2-7; TRBD2 might be the D (6 bases). CDR3 size: 15 residues. The germline V gene has CDR1 MNHEY and CDR2 SMNVEV (reference sequence). Deletions cut 5 bases from V and 2 bases from J, with 16 bases between.

CDR3 sequence (DNA): TGTGCCAGCAGTAAGGGACGGGATCCTAACTATGGCTACACCTTC. Translation: CASSKGRDPNYGYTF. The chain joins TRBV6-1 to TRBJ1-2; perhaps TRBD1 as D (5 bases). The CDR3 runs to 15 residues. The V gene lost 5 bases and the J gene lost 0 bases, with 13 bases spanning the gap. CDR1 MNHNS and CDR2 SASEGT come from the germline V gene.

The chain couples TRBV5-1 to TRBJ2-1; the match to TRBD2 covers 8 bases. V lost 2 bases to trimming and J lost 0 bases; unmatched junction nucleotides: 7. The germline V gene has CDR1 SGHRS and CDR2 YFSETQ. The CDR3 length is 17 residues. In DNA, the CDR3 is TGCGCCAGCAGCTTACCTAGCGGGCGCCGCTCCTACAATGAGCAGTTCTTC. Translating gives CASSLPSGRRSYNEQFF.

As DNA, the CDR3 is TGTGCCAGCAGCTCCGCCACGAACATGGGACAGGGGGCAGCTAACTATGGCTACACCTTC. Translated, it gives CASSSATNMGQGAANYGYTF. V and J are TRBV27 and TRBJ1-2; 12 bases line up with TRBD1. CDR3 length equals 20 residues. After removal of 6 bases from V and 0 bases from J, the junction contained 17 bases not matched to a gene. CDR1 is MNHEY, CDR2 SMNVEV, per germline (reference sequence).

The CDR3 DNA is TGTGCCAGCTCGCGCACAGGGAGAGGGACAGATACGCAGTATTTT. Translation: CASSRTGRGTDTQYF. The V gene is TRBV18, the J gene TRBJ2-3, with D tentatively TRBD1 (6 bases). Germline lookup yields CDR1 KGHSH and CDR2 LQKENI. The V gene lost 6 bases and the J gene lost 3 bases, with 16 bases spanning the gap. The CDR3 contains 15 residues.

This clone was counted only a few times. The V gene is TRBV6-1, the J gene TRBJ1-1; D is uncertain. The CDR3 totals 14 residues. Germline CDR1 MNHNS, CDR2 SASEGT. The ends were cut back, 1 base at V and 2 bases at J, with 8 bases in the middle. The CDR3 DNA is TGTGCCAGCAGTGAAGGTTCCGAAAACACTGAAGCTTTCTTT. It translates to CASSEGSENTEAFF.

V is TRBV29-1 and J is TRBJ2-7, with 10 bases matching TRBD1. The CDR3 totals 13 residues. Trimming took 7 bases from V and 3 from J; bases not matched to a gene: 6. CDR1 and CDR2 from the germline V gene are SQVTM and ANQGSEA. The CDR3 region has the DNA TGCAGCGCACGGGACAGGGGCCACTACGAGCAGTACTTC. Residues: CSARDRGHYEQYF.